A single sample is the source of the 23 T cell receptor beta chains below, sequenced in a study of CD8 T cells in ankylosing spondylitis. TCRdb reprocessed the 5' RACE reads via MiXCR and lists one record per CDR3 protein. The repertoire has about 130,000 distinct CDR3 sequences, 12% to 15% of them found once; the top ten carry almost 3%. The sample was blood, either unsorted or a sorted T cell fraction (not recorded which). The receptor source for this set is a female donor with ankylosing spondylitis or in good health (not recorded which).

This clonotype was counted only a few times. The chain recombines TRBV10-3 with TRBJ2-2, with a weak D call TRBD1 (6 bases). The CDR3 totals 15 residues. The germline gives CDR1 ENHRY, CDR2 SYGVKD. The ends were cut back, 7 bases at V and 4 bases at J, with 16 bases in the middle. The CDR3 is CAIKETGLGTGELFF. CDR3 bases: TGTGCCATCAAAGAGACAGGCCTGGGCACCGGGGAGCTGTTTTTT.

Ten or more counts support this clonotype. This rearrangement joins TRBV10-3 to TRBJ1-5; D is uncertain. Germline V CDR1 and CDR2: ENHRY, SYGVKD. Deletions cut 4 bases from V and 0 bases from J, with 7 bases between. The CDR3 has 14 residues. The CDR3 here is CAISARVSNQPQHF. In DNA, the CDR3 is TGTGCCATCAGTGCAAGGGTTAGCAATCAGCCCCAGCATTTT.

This clonotype has ten or more counts. The chain links TRBV11-2 to TRBJ2-1; D tentatively reads TRBD1 or TRBD2 (5 bases each). V lost 1 base and J lost 5, with 15 bases in between. This CDR3 has 16 residues. Germline V gene lookup returns CDR1 SGHAT and CDR2 FQNNGV. Here the CDR3 DNA reads TGTGCCAGCAGCTTAGGACTTAGGTTGGGGGACAATGAGCAGTTCTTC. This codes for CASSLGLRLGDNEQFF.

This sequence joins TRBV7-9 and TRBJ1-6; a possible D gene is TRBD1 (6 bases). V was clipped by 0 bases and J by 4 bases, with 10 bases between them. This CDR3 has 16 amino acids. CDR1 is SEHNR and CDR2 is FQNEAQ in the germline V gene (reference sequence). CDR3 DNA: TGTGCCAGCAGCTTAGCGCCCCAGGGGTATAATTCACCCCTCCACTTT. Translation gives CASSLAPQGYNSPLHF.

This chain links TRBV20-1 with TRBJ2-1, with D perhaps matching TRBD2 (5 bases). The germline V gene has CDR1 DFQATT and CDR2 SNEGSKA (reference sequence). V was shortened by 6 bases and J by 5 bases, with 14 bases between the two germline ends. The CDR3 is 13 residues long. The CDR3 loop is CSASWGVDNEQFF. CDR3 coding DNA: TGCAGTGCCAGTTGGGGAGTCGACAATGAGCAGTTCTTC.

This clonotype was counted ten times or more. The V call is TRBV5-1, the J call TRBJ1-1; TRBD1 matches at 9 bases. Germline V gives CDR1 SGHRS, CDR2 YFSETQ. This CDR3 is built from 17 residues. Trimming cost V 9 bases and J 5 bases; bases outside gene matches: 20. The CDR3 sequence is CATTGPRDREYKTEAFF. The CDR3 nucleotides read TGCGCCACCACCGGACCCCGGGACAGGGAGTACAAGACTGAAGCTTTCTTT.

This clonotype was counted only a few times. The rearrangement joins TRBV3-1 to TRBJ2-1; possibly TRBD1 for D (6 bases). Germline V gene data show CDR1 as LGHDT and CDR2 as YNNKEL (reference sequence). The CDR3 has 14 amino acids. Trimming stripped 0 bases from V and 9 bases from J, with 12 bases between. The CDR3 DNA reads TGTGCCAGCAGCCAAGAGGGGGCTTGGGGTGAGCAGTTCTTC. Protein sequence: CASSQEGAWGEQFF.

This chain uses TRBV20-1 with TRBJ2-7; 8 nucleotides align to TRBD1. The V and J ends lost 4 bases and 2 bases, in that order; junction bases with no gene match: 10. The CDR3 is made up of 15 amino acids. CDR1 DFQATT and CDR2 SNEGSKA come from the germline V gene (reference sequence). For the CDR3, the DNA is TGCAGTGCTATGAAAAGACAGGGGCTTCCCTACGAGCAGTACTTC. It is translated as CSAMKRQGLPYEQYF.

A word on this clonotype: An end of the junction differs from the germline gene, which may be a read error. The chain employs TRBV6-4 and TRBJ2-1, with D maybe TRBD2 (6 bases). Looked up from germline, CDR1 is MRHNA and CDR2 is SNTAGT. CDR3 length: 16 amino acids. CDR3 bases: TGTGCCAGCAGTGACACGGAGGGGAGCTCCTACAATGAGCAGTTCTTT. Translated, it gives CASSDTEGSSYNEQFF.

V usage is TRBV3-1 and J usage is TRBJ2-3, with 12 bases identical to TRBD2. CDR3 length equals 18 residues. J lost 6 bases, V lost 1 base, and 11 bases had no gene match. In germline, CDR1 is LGHDT, CDR2 YNNKEL (reference sequence). In DNA form, the CDR3 reads TGTGCCAGCAGCCAAGGACTTCTAGCGGGGGGGTTCCGGGATACGCAGTATTTT. Translating it yields CASSQGLLAGGFRDTQYF.

A remark on this clonotype: Sequence at one end of the junction differs from germline and may be a read error. V gene TRBV3-1 combines with J gene TRBJ1-6; D may be TRBD1 (6 bases). In germline, CDR1 is LGHDT, CDR2 YNNKEL (reference sequence). This CDR3 spans 16 amino acids. In DNA, the CDR3 is TGTGCCGGCAGCCCCAAATCGGACAGCGCGGGGACACCCCTCCACTTT. Translating gives CAGSPKSDSAGTPLHF.

In regard to this clonotype: A much larger clone sits a single nucleotide away, making a read error possible. This chain uses TRBV5-1 with TRBJ1-2, with 8 bases identical to TRBD1. This CDR3 comprises 15 residues. Per the germline V gene, CDR1 is SGHRS and CDR2 is YFSETQ. V lost 6 bases to trimming and J lost 3 bases; unmatched junction nucleotides: 10. DNA for the CDR3: TGCGCCAGCAACCCACCCGGACAGGGTTACTATGGCTACACCTTC. This translates into CASNPPGQGYYGYTF.

The chain employs TRBV5-1 and TRBJ2-1; 10 bases fit TRBD2. CDR3 length: 15 residues. Germline CDR1 SGHRS, CDR2 YFSETQ. The trim removed 4 bases at V and 9 bases at J, leaving 10 bases unmatched. The CDR3 is CASSTLTSGESEQFF. CDR3 DNA: TGCGCCAGCAGCACCCTTACTAGCGGGGAGAGTGAGCAGTTCTTC.

This clonotype appeared a few times. Here the CDR3 DNA reads TGTGCCAGCACCCTCAACAGGGAGGGTCAGCCCCAGCATTTT. This sequence encodes CASTLNREGQPQHF. The gene calls are TRBV12-3 or TRBV12-4 and TRBJ1-5; possible D gene TRBD1, 6 bases. The CDR3 has 14 residues. Trimming shortened V by 7 bases and J by 6 bases, and 16 bases separated the two germline ends.

This clonotype was detected ten times or more. V is TRBV5-5 and J is TRBJ2-3, with D tentatively TRBD1 (5 bases). Per the germline V gene, CDR1 is SGHKS and CDR2 is YYEKEE (reference sequence). CDR3 size: 16 residues. The V end lost 2 bases, the J end lost 2 bases, and 15 bases lay between the germline ends. In nucleotides, the CDR3 is TGTGCCAGCAGCTTCTCAGGGTTCAGCTCCACAGATACGCAGTATTTT. Protein sequence: CASSFSGFSSTDTQYF.

J is TRBJ2-7 and V is TRBV7-2; no definite D call. Germline values: CDR1 SGHTA, CDR2 FQGNSA. V gave up 1 base and J gave up 3 bases, with 16 bases separating them. The CDR3 extends over 16 amino acids. The CDR3 nucleotides read TGTGCCAGCAGCTTAGAGGCGGTTTTATCACACTACGAGCAGTACTTC. It translates to CASSLEAVLSHYEQYF. The complete variable domain, with remaining parts taken from reference TRBV7-2 and TRBJ2-7, reads GAGVSQSPSNKVTEKGKDVELRCDPISGHTALYWYRQSLGQGLEFLIYFQGNSAPDKSGLPSDRFSAERTGGSVSTLTIQRTQQEDSAVYLCASSLEAVLSHYEQYFGPGTRLTVT.

This clonotype was observed many times. The chain carries TRBV5-5 and TRBJ2-7; D remains ambiguous. The CDR3 has 14 residues. The germline CDR1 and CDR2 sequences are SGHKS and YYEKEE (reference sequence). V lost 0 bases, J lost 0 bases, and 7 bases lay in between. In DNA, the CDR3 is TGTGCCAGCAGCTTGGCCGGCAACTCCTACGAGCAGTACTTC. It translates to CASSLAGNSYEQYF.

Many counts were recorded for this clonotype. The chain carries TRBV21-1 and TRBJ1-5; TRBD1, the D gene given by the table, was not confirmed from the DNA. TRBV21-1 is an annotated pseudogene. CDR3 length equals 14 residues. CDR3 DNA: TGTGCCAGCAGCTACGACAGGGGGCATCAGCCCCAGCATTTT. It encodes CASSYDRGHQPQHF.

V is TRBV12-3 or TRBV12-4 and J is TRBJ2-3, with 8 nucleotides matching TRBD2. CDR3 length: 16 residues. Germline trimming cut 4 bases from V and 4 bases from J; bases unmatched to any gene: 10. DNA for the CDR3: TGTGCCAGCAGTTCCCTAAGCGGGAGTAGCGCAGATACGCAGTATTTT. This sequence encodes CASSSLSGSSADTQYF.

This clonotype was found many times. The chain has TRBV28 and TRBJ2-2, with D hard to call. V was shortened by 6 bases and J by 5 bases, with 16 bases between the two germline ends. The CDR3 consists of 15 residues. CDR1 is MDHEN and CDR2 is SYDVKM in the germline V gene. CDR3 amino acids: CASRRLVQATGELFF. The CDR3, as DNA: TGTGCCAGCAGGCGCCTAGTTCAGGCTACCGGGGAGCTGTTTTTT.

This clonotype showed up many times. This sequence joins TRBV29-1 and TRBJ2-1; 7 positions agree with TRBD2. With 4 bases clipped from V and 7 bases from J, the junction kept 7 bases outside the gene matches. The CDR3 covers 13 residues. Germline CDR1 SQVTM, CDR2 ANQGSEA. The DNA for the CDR3 is TGCAGCGTTGTGGCGGGAGCACGGAATGAGCAGTTCTTC. Its protein is CSVVAGARNEQFF.

The table lists this clonotype with many counts. The chain recombines TRBV5-1 with TRBJ2-1; TRBD2 agrees at 11 bases. CDR3 length: 16 amino acids. With 4 bases clipped from V and 4 bases from J, the junction kept 7 bases outside the gene matches. CDR1 and CDR2 from the germline V gene are SGHRS and YFSETQ. This chain's CDR3 is CASSIFSGRDYNEQFF. CDR3 in DNA: TGCGCCAGCAGCATCTTTAGCGGGAGGGATTACAATGAGCAGTTCTTC.

In its sample, this clonotype was seen many times. V is TRBV15 and J is TRBJ1-1; TRBD1 might be the D (6 bases). V lost 0 bases and J lost 11, with 13 bases in between. The germline V gene has CDR1 LNHNV and CDR2 YYDKDF (reference sequence). The CDR3 has 13 amino acids. In DNA, the CDR3 is TGTGCCACCAGCAGAGATCAGAACAGGGTCGCTTTCTTT. Translation: CATSRDQNRVAFF. Based on the CDR3 plus reference TRBV15 and TRBJ1-1, the full variable domain is DAMVIQNPRYQVTQFGKPVTLSCSQTLNHNVMYWYQQKSSQAPKLLFHYYDKDFNNEADTPDNFQSRRPNTSFCFLDIRSPGLGDTAMYLCATSRDQNRVAFFGQGTRLTVV.